This passage covers 8 T cell receptor beta chains from one sample sequenced in a study of cytomegalovirus exposure and HLA in healthy donors. PCR used 60 Vbeta primers and 13 Jbeta primers. Here immunoSEQ multiplex PCR was the method, and the copy in TCRdb shows in-frame clones only, minus some. The table shows nearly 110,000 clones, with 65% to 90% occurring only once. Sequencing input: PBMCs. These receptors were obtained from a man between 50 and 59 years old in good health and CMV-seronegative.

V and J are TRBV5-4 and TRBJ1-1; D is unclear. The CDR3 has 13 amino acids. Looked up from germline, CDR1 is SGHNT and CDR2 is YYREEE (reference sequence). V was cut by 4 bases and J by 3 bases, with 10 bases left in between. Here the CDR3 reads CASSRGSYTEAFF. CDR3 in DNA: TGTGCCAGCAGCCGCGGGTCCTACACTGAAGCTTTCTTT. Filled out from reference TRBV5-4 and TRBJ1-1, the complete variable domain reads ETGVTQSPTHLIKTRGQQVTLRCSSQSGHNTVSWYQQALGQGPQFIFQYYREEENGRGNFPPRFSGLQFPNYSSELNVNALELDDSALYLCASSRGSYTEAFFGQGTRLTVV.

The V and J genes are TRBV4-1 and TRBJ1-4, with 8 bases aligning to TRBD1. CDR1 and CDR2 from the germline V gene are MGHRA and YSYEKL. This CDR3 comprises 14 residues. Trimming took 5 bases from V and 5 from J; bases not matched to a gene: 4. CDR3 nucleotides: TGCGCCAGCAGCTTCGGGACAGGAAATGAAAAACTGTTTTTT. It encodes CASSFGTGNEKLFF.

DNA for the CDR3: TGCGCCAGCAGCCAAGATCCCCCTTCTAGCGGGTGGAATGAGCAGTTCTTC. This sequence encodes CASSQDPPSSGWNEQFF. This sequence joins TRBV4-3 and TRBJ2-1; 8 bases map to TRBD2. The ends lost 0 bases at V and 7 bases at J; junction bases unmatched: 11. Germline V gene lookup returns CDR1 LGHNA and CDR2 YSLEER. This CDR3 is 17 amino acids long.

The CDR3 DNA sequence: TGTGCCAGTAGCCGGCTAGCGCTCCCCGAGCAGTACGTC. This sequence encodes CASSRLALPEQYV. The rearrangement joins TRBV19 to TRBJ2-7; maybe TRBD2 (6 bases). The germline V gene encodes CDR1 LNHDA and CDR2 SQIVND (reference sequence). The CDR3 runs to 13 residues. The ends were cut back, 6 bases at V and 6 bases at J, with 15 bases in the middle.

This clone has just one count. This chain connects TRBV27 to TRBJ1-2; D remains unclear. The V end was cut by 10 bases, the J end by 1 base, with 4 bases between. CDR3 length equals 10 residues. CDR1 is MNHEY, CDR2 SMNVEV, per germline (reference sequence). The CDR3 DNA follows: TGTGCCACCTATAACTATGGCTACACCTTC. This encodes CATYNYGYTF.

This chain joins TRBV30 and TRBJ1-1; maybe TRBD1 (5 bases). Germline lookup yields CDR1 GTSNPN and CDR2 SVGIG (reference sequence). The CDR3 length is 16 residues. V was clipped by 5 bases and J by 3 bases, with 22 bases between them. CDR3 sequence: CAWGDGEGRVYTEAFF. CDR3 DNA sequence: TGTGCCTGGGGGGACGGGGAGGGAAGGGTGTACACTGAAGCTTTCTTT.

The chain recombines TRBV7-2 with TRBJ1-3; the D is unclear. V lost 1 base, J lost 4 bases, and 11 bases lay in between. This CDR3 comprises 15 residues. Per the germline V gene, CDR1 is SGHTA and CDR2 is FQGNSA. The DNA of the CDR3 is TGTGCCAGCAGCTTAGGAGGGAATGTAGGAAACACCATATATTTT. Protein: CASSLGGNVGNTIYF.

V usage is TRBV27 and J usage is TRBJ1-3; TRBD1 might be the D (6 bases). This CDR3 spans 15 amino acids. The germline V gene encodes CDR1 MNHEY and CDR2 SMNVEV (reference sequence). Trimming stripped 6 bases from V and 3 bases from J, with 15 bases between. CDR3 nucleotides: TGTGCCAGCAGGGAATTAGGGGGTTATGGAAACACCATATATTTT. Encoded protein: CASRELGGYGNTIYF.